This T cell receptor beta chain was sequenced for a study of blood T cell repertoires in COVID-19. On the study more broadly: Specimens from acute and convalescent COVID-19 originated in the United States, Italy and Spain.

Per the original methods: Researchers report that nucleated cell counts were estimated from reference gene primer amplification. This table comes from immunoSEQ multiplex PCR, and its TCRdb copy is limited to in-frame clones, with some not included. That table furnishes V, J and clone size, whereas the DNA furnished D and trimming. The sample shows 250,000 or so clones, roughly 84% of them seen only once. Sequencing input: peripheral blood. The receptor was derived from a middle-aged woman who had recovered from COVID-19.

CDR3 protein: CASRERTDPQHF. The CDR3, as DNA: TGTGCCAGTAGAGAAAGGACAGACCCCCAGCATTTT. The chain carries TRBV19 and TRBJ1-5, with D possibly matching TRBD1 (6 bases). V was clipped by 6 bases and J by 10 bases, with 13 bases between them. The CDR3 consists of 12 residues. Germline V lookup: CDR1 LNHDA, CDR2 SQIVND (reference sequence).